This T cell receptor (beta chain) was recorded in a study of blood T cells in healthy people across ages. Study conclusions and caveats: Without sorted subsets, naive and antigen-experienced compartments could not be conclusively compared. Researchers report that TCR beta diversity correlated strongly with naive T cell percentage. Across the age range, TCR beta diversity per million T cells fell in a roughly linear way.

To note about this clonotype: The antigen is undetermined.

Germline V CDR1 and CDR2: MDHEN, SYDVKM. The CDR3 is made up of 14 amino acids. V lost 3 bases to trimming and J lost 5 bases; unmatched junction nucleotides: 5. Primers used in a second PCR of about 7 to 11 cycles were a sample-barcoded 5' primer and a J-beta primer mix. TCRdb processed the 5' RACE reads anew with MiXCR; each CDR3 protein has one entry. Among some 930,000 distinct CDR3 sequences, 25% to 35% were seen once, and the ten largest hold 10% to 13%. The same data also contributed to another study, on T cells of mothers and their children.

The chain recombines TRBV28 with TRBJ2-3, with 7 bases identical to TRBD2. This receptor was identified in a woman in her thirties or forties in good health. Sequenced sample: blood. CDR3 coding DNA: TGTGCCAGCAGTTTTGGGGGGGACCGAGATACGCAGTATTTT. Amino acids: CASSFGGDRDTQYF.